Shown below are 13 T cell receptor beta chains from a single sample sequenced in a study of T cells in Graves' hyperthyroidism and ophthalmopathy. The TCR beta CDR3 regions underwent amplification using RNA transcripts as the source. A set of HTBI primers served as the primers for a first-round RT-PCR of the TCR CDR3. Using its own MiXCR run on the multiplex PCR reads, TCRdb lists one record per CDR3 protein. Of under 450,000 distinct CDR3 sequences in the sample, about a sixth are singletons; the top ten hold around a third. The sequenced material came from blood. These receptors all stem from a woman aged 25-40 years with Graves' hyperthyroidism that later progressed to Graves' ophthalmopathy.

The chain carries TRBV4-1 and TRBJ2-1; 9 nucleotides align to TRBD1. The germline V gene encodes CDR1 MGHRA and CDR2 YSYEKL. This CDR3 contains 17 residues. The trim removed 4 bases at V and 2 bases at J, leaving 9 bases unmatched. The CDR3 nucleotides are TGCGCCAGCAGCCGTACGCCCCGGGACAGGGCCTACAATGAGCAGTTCTTC. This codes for CASSRTPRDRAYNEQFF.

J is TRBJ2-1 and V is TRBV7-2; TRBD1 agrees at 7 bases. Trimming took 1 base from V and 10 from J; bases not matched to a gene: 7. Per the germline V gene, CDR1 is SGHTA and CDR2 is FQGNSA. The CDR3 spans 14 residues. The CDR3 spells CASSLVGGNSEQFF. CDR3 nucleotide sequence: TGTGCCAGCAGCTTAGTAGGGGGCAACTCGGAGCAGTTCTTC.

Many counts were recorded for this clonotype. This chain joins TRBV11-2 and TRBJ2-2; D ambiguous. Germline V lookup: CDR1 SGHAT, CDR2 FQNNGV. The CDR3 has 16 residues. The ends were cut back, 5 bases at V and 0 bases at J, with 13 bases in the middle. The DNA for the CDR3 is TGTGCCAGCAGCCCGAGAGGCCTTACGAACACCGGGGAGCTGTTTTTT. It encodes CASSPRGLTNTGELFF. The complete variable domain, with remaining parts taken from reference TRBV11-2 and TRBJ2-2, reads EAGVAQSPRYKIIEKRQSVAFWCNPISGHATLYWYQQILGQGPKLLIQFQNNGVVDDSQLPKDRFSAERLKGVDSTLKIQPAKLEDSAVYLCASSPRGLTNTGELFFGEGSRLTVL.

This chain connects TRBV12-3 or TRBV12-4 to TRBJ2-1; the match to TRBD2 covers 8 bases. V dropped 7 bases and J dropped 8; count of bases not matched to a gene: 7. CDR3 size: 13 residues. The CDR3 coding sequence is TGTGCCAGCACCCTGACGGGGGGGCATGAGCAGTTCTTC. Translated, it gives CASTLTGGHEQFF.

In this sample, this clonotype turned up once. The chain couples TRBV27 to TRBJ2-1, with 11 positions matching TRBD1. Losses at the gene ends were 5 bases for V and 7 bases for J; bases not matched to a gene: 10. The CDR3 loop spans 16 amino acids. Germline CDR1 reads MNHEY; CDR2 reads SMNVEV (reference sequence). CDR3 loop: CASSGQGAQNLNEQFF. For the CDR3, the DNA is TGTGCCAGCAGTGGACAGGGGGCGCAAAATTTAAATGAGCAGTTCTTC.

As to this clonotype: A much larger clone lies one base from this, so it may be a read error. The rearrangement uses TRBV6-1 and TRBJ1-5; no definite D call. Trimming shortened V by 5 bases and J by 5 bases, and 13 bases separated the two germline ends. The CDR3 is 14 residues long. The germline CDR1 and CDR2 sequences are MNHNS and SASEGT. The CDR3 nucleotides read TGTGCCAGCAGTAAGGACCAGATAGATCAGCCCCAGCATTTT. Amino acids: CASSKDQIDQPQHF.

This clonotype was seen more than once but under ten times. CDR3 residues: CASSWDSRYNEQFF. DNA of the CDR3: TGTGCCAGCAGTTGGGACTCAAGGTACAATGAGCAGTTCTTC. This chain joins TRBV27 and TRBJ2-1; a possible D gene is TRBD2 (6 bases). CDR1 is MNHEY and CDR2 is SMNVEV in the germline V gene (reference sequence). V lost 4 bases to trimming and J lost 4 bases, with 11 bases between them. This CDR3 has 14 residues.

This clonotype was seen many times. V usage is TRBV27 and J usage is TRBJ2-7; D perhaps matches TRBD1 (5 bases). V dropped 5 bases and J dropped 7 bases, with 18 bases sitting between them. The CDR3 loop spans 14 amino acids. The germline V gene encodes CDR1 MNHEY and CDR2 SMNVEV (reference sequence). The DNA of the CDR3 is TGTGCCAGCAGTATCGACAGTACTCCTGATGAGCAGTACTTC. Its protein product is CASSIDSTPDEQYF.

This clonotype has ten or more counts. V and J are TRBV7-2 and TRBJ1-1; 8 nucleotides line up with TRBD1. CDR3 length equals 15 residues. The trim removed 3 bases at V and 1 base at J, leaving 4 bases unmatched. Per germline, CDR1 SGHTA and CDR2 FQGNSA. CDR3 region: CASSLTRGQNTEAFF. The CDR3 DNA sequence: TGTGCCAGCAGCTTGACCAGGGGGCAGAACACTGAAGCTTTCTTT.

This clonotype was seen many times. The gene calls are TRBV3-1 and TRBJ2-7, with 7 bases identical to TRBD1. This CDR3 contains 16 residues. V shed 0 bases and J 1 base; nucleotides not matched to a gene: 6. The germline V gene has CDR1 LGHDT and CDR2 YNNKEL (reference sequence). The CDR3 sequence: CASSQETGTASYEQYF. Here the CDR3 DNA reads TGTGCCAGCAGCCAAGAAACCGGGACAGCGTCCTACGAGCAGTACTTC.

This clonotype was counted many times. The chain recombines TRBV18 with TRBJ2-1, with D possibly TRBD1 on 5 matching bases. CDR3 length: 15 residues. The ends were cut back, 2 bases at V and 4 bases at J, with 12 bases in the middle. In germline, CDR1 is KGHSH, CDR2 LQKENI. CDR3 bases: TGTGCCAGCTCACCAACAAAGGGGTATTACAATGAGCAGTTCTTC. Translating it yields CASSPTKGYYNEQFF. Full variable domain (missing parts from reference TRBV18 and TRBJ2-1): NAGVMQNPRHLVRRRGQEARLRCSPMKGHSHVYWYRQLPEEGLKFMVYLQKENIIDESGMPKERFSAEFPKEGPSILRIQQVVRGDSAAYFCASSPTKGYYNEQFFGPGTRLTVL.

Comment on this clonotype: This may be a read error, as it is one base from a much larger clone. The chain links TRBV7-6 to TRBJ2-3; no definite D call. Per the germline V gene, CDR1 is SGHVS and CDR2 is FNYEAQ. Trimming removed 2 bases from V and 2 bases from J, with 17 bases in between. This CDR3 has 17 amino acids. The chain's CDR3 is CASSLLVSDGITDTQYF. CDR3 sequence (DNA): TGTGCCAGCAGCTTATTAGTAAGCGACGGAATCACAGATACGCAGTATTTT.

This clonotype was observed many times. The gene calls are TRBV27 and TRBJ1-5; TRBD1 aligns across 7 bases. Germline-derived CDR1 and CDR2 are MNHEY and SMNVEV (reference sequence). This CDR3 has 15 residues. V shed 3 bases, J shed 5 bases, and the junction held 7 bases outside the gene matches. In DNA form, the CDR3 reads TGTGCCAGCAGTTTGCACAGGGGCGGCGATCAGCCCCAGCATTTT. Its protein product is CASSLHRGGDQPQHF.